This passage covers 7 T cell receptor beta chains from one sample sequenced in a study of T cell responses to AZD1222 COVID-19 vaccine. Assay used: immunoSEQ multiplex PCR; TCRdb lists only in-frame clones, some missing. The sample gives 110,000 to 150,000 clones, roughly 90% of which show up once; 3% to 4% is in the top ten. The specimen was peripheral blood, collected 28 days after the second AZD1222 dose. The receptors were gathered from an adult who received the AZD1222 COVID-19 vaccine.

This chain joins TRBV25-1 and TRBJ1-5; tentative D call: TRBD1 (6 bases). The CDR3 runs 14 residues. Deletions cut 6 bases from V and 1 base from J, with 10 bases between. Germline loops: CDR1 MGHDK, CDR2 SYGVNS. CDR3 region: CASSGDTSNQPQHF. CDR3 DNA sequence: TGTGCCAGCAGCGGGGACACCAGCAATCAGCCCCAGCATTTT.

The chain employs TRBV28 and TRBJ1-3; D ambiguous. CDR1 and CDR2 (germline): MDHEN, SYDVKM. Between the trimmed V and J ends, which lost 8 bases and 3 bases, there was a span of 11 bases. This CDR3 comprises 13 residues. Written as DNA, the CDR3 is TGTGCCAGCTATCGGCAGATTGGAAACACCATATATTTT. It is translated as CASYRQIGNTIYF. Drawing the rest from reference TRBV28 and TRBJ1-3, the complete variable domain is DVKVTQSSRYLVKRTGEKVFLECVQDMDHENMFWYRQDPGLGLRLIYFSYDVKMKEKGDIPEGYSVSREKKERFSLILESASTNQTSMYLCASYRQIGNTIYFGEGSWLTVV.

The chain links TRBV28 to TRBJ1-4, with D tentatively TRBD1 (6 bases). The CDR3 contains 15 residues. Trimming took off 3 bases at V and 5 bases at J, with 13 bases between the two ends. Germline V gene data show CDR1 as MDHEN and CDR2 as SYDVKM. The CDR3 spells CASSFGGQSNEKLFF. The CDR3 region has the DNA TGTGCCAGCAGTTTCGGAGGACAGAGCAATGAAAAACTGTTTTTT.

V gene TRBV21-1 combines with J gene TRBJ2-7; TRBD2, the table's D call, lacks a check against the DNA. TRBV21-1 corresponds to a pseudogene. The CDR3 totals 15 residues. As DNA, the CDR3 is TGTGCCAGCTTTCTGCGGGCTTCCCCTGGAGGGGAGCAGTACTTC. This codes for CASFLRASPGGEQYF.

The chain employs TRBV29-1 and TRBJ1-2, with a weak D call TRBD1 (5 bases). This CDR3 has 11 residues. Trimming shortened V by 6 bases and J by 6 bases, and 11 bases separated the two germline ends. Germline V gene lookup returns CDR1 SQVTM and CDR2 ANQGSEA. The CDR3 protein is CSVGPGDGYTF. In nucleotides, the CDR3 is TGCAGCGTAGGGCCGGGGGATGGCTACACCTTC.

CDR3 region: CASSLDEDTQYF. The CDR3 DNA is TGTGCCAGCAGCTTGGACGAAGATACGCAGTATTTT. The chain recombines TRBV11-2 with TRBJ2-3; unclear D gene. Deletions cut 3 bases from V and 5 bases from J, with 6 bases between. The CDR3 consists of 12 residues. CDR1 and CDR2 from the germline V gene are SGHAT and FQNNGV.

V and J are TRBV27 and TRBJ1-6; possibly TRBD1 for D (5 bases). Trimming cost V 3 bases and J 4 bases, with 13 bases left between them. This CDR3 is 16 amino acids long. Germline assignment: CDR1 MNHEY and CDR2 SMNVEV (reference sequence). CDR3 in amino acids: CASSLRGNFYNSPLHF. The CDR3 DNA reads TGTGCCAGCAGTTTGAGGGGCAACTTTTATAATTCACCCCTCCACTTT.